This T cell receptor beta chain is from a study of control samples from healthy donors and cancer patients. This CDR3 is 15 amino acids long. Trimming left V 0 bases short and J 4 bases short, with 10 bases between. Germline CDR1 and CDR2: KGHSH and LQKENI. TCRdb keeps only in-frame clones here, not all; method: immunoSEQ multiplex PCR. The table lists 85,000 to 100,000 clones, more than 85% of them singletons, with approximately 7.6% in the top ten. The sequence derives from a young man in good health. The sequenced sample was blood. The chain uses TRBV18 and TRBJ1-5; weak D call: TRBD1 (5 bases). The CDR3 DNA sequence: TGTGCCAGCTCACCACCGTCGGGGCGTAATCAGCCCCAGCATTTT. It is translated as CASSPPSGRNQPQHF. The full variable domain, its missing parts supplied by reference TRBV18 and TRBJ1-5, is NAGVMQNPRHLVRRRGQEARLRCSPMKGHSHVYWYRQLPEEGLKFMVYLQKENIIDESGMPKERFSAEFPKEGPSILRIQQVVRGDSAAYFCASSPPSGRNQPQHFGDGTRLSIL.